These T cell receptor beta chains were read from a single sample in a study of radiotherapy plus CTLA-4 blockade in lung cancer. Clones were sequenced by immunoSEQ multiplex PCR, and TCRdb holds only the in-frame ones, with some missing. The table includes nearly 95,000 clones, roughly 85% detected once. Specimen: peripheral blood, collected from a patient treated with radiotherapy plus ipilimumab. The receptors derive from a human donor with non-small cell lung cancer that progressed on radiotherapy plus ipilimumab. CDR3s include the opening cysteine and the closing phenylalanine or tryptophan. The D gene is left open where the match is weak. Clone size is stated in some rows and not others, as once, few, many or a class when expanded.

TRBV6-6	TRBD1	TRBJ2-1	NA	CASSARNRGPNEQFF	TGTGCCAGCAGTGCGCGGAACAGGGGGCCTAATGAGCAGTTCTTC
TRBV10-2	NA	TRBJ2-7	NA	CASSEFIGRDEQYF	TGCGCCAGCAGTGAGTTCATAGGGCGAGACGAGCAGTACTTC
TRBV5-1	NA	TRBJ2-3	NA	CASSLGSDTQYF	TGCGCCAGCAGCTTGGGGTCCGATACGCAGTATTTT
TRBV6-5	TRBD1	TRBJ2-7	NA	CASSYSGTGGEQYF	TGTGCCAGCAGTTACTCAGGGACAGGGGGAGAGCAGTACTTC
TRBV27	TRBD1	TRBJ1-3	once	CASSLTGGSGNTIYF	TGTGCCAGCAGTCTGACAGGGGGCTCTGGAAACACCATATATTTT
TRBV7-9	TRBD2	TRBJ2-5	few	CASSSRGLAGEETQYF	TGTGCCAGCAGCTCAAGGGGACTAGCGGGAGAAGAGACCCAGTACTTC
TRBV4-1	NA	TRBJ1-1	NA	CASSQAIARRRVNTEAFF	TGCGCCAGCAGCCAGGCAATAGCCAGGCGGAGGGTGAACACTGAAGCTTTCTTT
TRBV5-1	NA	TRBJ2-3	once	CASSLVFWGGDTSTDTQYF	TGCGCCAGCAGCTTGGTCTTTTGGGGCGGGGACACTAGCACAGATACGCAGTATTTT
TRBV6-1	NA	TRBJ1-5	NA	CASTGLTPNQPQHF	TGTGCCAGCACCGGTCTAACTCCCAATCAGCCCCAGCATTTT
TRBV4-1	TRBD2	TRBJ2-3	once	CASSQDMAGGADTQYF	TGCGCCAGCAGCCAAGATATGGCGGGAGGAGCAGATACGCAGTATTTT
TRBV6-6	TRBD1	TRBJ2-2	NA	CASRMNRGLSGELFF	TGTGCCAGCAGGATGAACAGGGGGCTTAGCGGGGAGCTGTTTTTT
TRBV15	TRBD2	TRBJ2-2	few	CATSNGAGVGTGELFF	TGTGCCACCAGCAATGGAGCGGGAGTGGGCACCGGGGAGCTGTTTTTT
TRBV5-1	TRBD1	TRBJ2-3	NA	CASRKRQGSGTDTQYF	TGCGCCAGCAGGAAAAGACAGGGGTCTGGCACAGATACGCAGTATTTT
TRBV7-3	NA	TRBJ2-2	NA	CASSLKGGELFF	TGTGCCAGCAGCTTAAAGGGCGGGGAGCTGTTTTTT
TRBV30	NA	TRBJ1-1	NA	CAWRTAGVNTEAFF	TGTGCCTGGAGGACCGCAGGGGTCAACACTGAAGCTTTCTTT
TRBV30	TRBD2	TRBJ2-7	NA	CAWSVLAGRSYEQYF	TGTGCCTGGAGCGTACTAGCGGGACGGTCCTACGAGCAGTACTTC
TRBV5-6	NA	TRBJ2-1	NA	CASSLVRGEQFF	TGTGCCAGCAGCTTGGTACGGGGTGAGCAGTTCTTC
TRBV2	NA	TRBJ2-4	once	CASRAEAFKNIQYF	TGTGCCAGCAGAGCAGAAGCCTTTAAAAACATTCAGTACTTC
TRBV5-1	NA	TRBJ2-5	NA	CASSPEGSQTQYF	TGCGCCAGCAGCCCCGAAGGGTCCCAGACCCAGTACTTC
TRBV19	NA	TRBJ1-3	NA	CASRHSSGNTIYF	TGTGCCAGTAGGCACAGCTCTGGAAACACCATATATTTT
TRBV2	NA	TRBJ2-7	NA	CASSGGYEQYF	TGTGCCAGCAGTGGGGGGTACGAGCAGTACTTC
TRBV7-3	NA	TRBJ2-2	NA	CASSLLGRTNTGELFF	TGTGCCAGCAGCTTATTAGGACGGACGAACACCGGGGAGCTGTTTTTT
TRBV6-6	TRBD1	TRBJ2-1	NA	CASSSGTGYYNEQFF	TGTGCCAGCAGTTCCGGGACAGGATACTACAATGAGCAGTTCTTC
TRBV28	NA	TRBJ1-5	once	CASSLMGRQPQHF	TGTGCCAGCAGTTTGATGGGGCGTCAGCCCCAGCATTTT
TRBV4-2	TRBD2	TRBJ2-5	once	CASSQDSSGRRETQYF	TGTGCCAGCAGCCAAGATTCTAGCGGGAGGCGGGAGACCCAGTACTTC
TRBV27	TRBD1	TRBJ2-6	NA	CASSLNGQAARRGANVLTF	TGTGCCAGCAGTTTAAACGGACAGGCTGCCCGTCGTGGGGCCAACGTCCTGACTTTC
TRBV4-1	NA	TRBJ2-5	NA	CASSHQVHQETQYF	TGCGCCAGCAGCCACCAGGTGCACCAAGAGACCCAGTACTTC
TRBV9	NA	TRBJ2-3	NA	CASSPGDGTDTQYF	TGTGCCAGCAGCCCCGGGGATGGCACAGATACGCAGTATTTT
TRBV28	NA	TRBJ1-2	NA	CASSLQGGYGYTF	TGTGCCAGCAGTTTACAGGGCGGCTATGGCTACACCTTC
TRBV19	TRBD1	TRBJ1-1	NA	CASTADRENTEAFF	TGTGCCAGTACCGCGGACAGGGAGAACACTGAAGCTTTCTTT
TRBV10-3	TRBD1	TRBJ1-5	NA	CAIGTGNNQPQHF	TGTGCCATCGGGACAGGGAACAATCAGCCCCAGCATTTT
TRBV10-3	NA	TRBJ1-1	NA	CAISEVNGMNTEAFF	TGTGCCATCAGTGAGGTAAACGGGATGAACACTGAAGCTTTCTTT